Listed below are T cell receptor beta chains from one sample, sequenced in a study of shared clonotypes between healthy human individuals. The repertoire was sequenced with immunoSEQ multiplex PCR; TCRdb's copy has only in-frame clones and lacks some. The sample has 550,000 to 800,000 clones; 90% are singletons. Material for sequencing was memory CD8+ T cells from PBMCs. The receptors were gathered from a man aged 18-30 years in good health. Some clones in this sample may be carry-over from other donors' samples. Each CDR3 is given with its conserved first and last residue. Fields, in order: clone size, J gene, V gene, D gene, CDR3 DNA, CDR3 protein. D genes are given only for firm matches. Size values are once, few and many counts, or a class for expanded clones, and some rows have none.

once | TRBJ2-7 | TRBV14 | - | TGTGCCAGCAGCCCGGGCCTAGCTAGTTTCTACGAGCAGTACTTC | CASSPGLASFYEQYF
- | TRBJ1-1 | TRBV6-5 | - | TGTGCCAGCAGTTACGGCGCGGGGGGAACTTTCTTT | CASSYGAGGTFF
- | TRBJ2-1 | TRBV7-6 | - | TGTGCCAGCAGCTTAGCAGGACAGGGACTAAGCTCCTACAATGAGCAGTTCTTC | CASSLAGQGLSSYNEQFF
- | TRBJ2-7 | TRBV7-3 | TRBD2 | TGTGCCAGCAGCTCTCGACTAGCGGGGGTTAACGAGCAGTACTTC | CASSSRLAGVNEQYF
- | TRBJ1-4 | TRBV7-9 | - | TGTGCCAGCAGCCCGGGTCGGGGCATTAATGAAAAACTGTTTTTT | CASSPGRGINEKLFF
- | TRBJ2-7 | TRBV4-1 | TRBD1 | TGCGCCAGCAGCCAGGCTCGGACAGGCGCCTACGAGCAGTACTTC | CASSQARTGAYEQYF
- | TRBJ2-3 | TRBV7-9 | - | TGTGCCAGCAGCCCCGCCGGGACTCCTAGCACAGATACGCAGTATTTT | CASSPAGTPSTDTQYF
- | TRBJ1-1 | TRBV6-6 | - | TGTGCCAGCACCCACAGGGAGAACACTGAAGCTTTCTTT | CASTHRENTEAFF
- | TRBJ2-1 | TRBV19 | TRBD2 | TGTGCCAGTAGTATAGATCTATCCCTCCTAGCGGGAGGGCAGAATGAGCAGTTCTTC | CASSIDLSLLAGGQNEQFF
- | TRBJ2-1 | TRBV27 | - | TGTGCCAGCAGTTTACAGGTTGGGCTAGTTAGCGACAATGAGCAGTTCTTC | CASSLQVGLVSDNEQFF
- | TRBJ2-1 | TRBV27 | - | TGTGCCAGCAGTTTACAGAGAGCTTACAATGAGCAGTTCTTC | CASSLQRAYNEQFF
- | TRBJ2-7 | TRBV6-1 | - | TGTGCCAGCAGTGAAGGATTAGCGTACGGGCAGTACTTC | CASSEGLAYGQYF
- | TRBJ2-1 | TRBV11-2 | - | TGTGCCAGCAGCCTAGGGGGTAAGCCCAACAATGAGCAGTTCTTC | CASSLGGKPNNEQFF
- | TRBJ2-3 | TRBV11-1 | TRBD2 | TGTGCCAGCGCCGTCCCGGGACTAGCAAGTCCGGCAGATACGCAGTATTTT | CASAVPGLASPADTQYF
once | TRBJ1-6 | TRBV7-9 | - | TGTGCCAGCAGCTCCCTGGGGGAATTTAATTCACCCCTCCACTTT | CASSSLGEFNSPLHF
- | TRBJ2-1 | TRBV11-2 | - | TGTGCCAGCAGCAGATCCCCTGAGATTCCCTTTTACAATGAGCAGTTCTTC | CASSRSPEIPFYNEQFF
- | TRBJ2-7 | TRBV29-1 | TRBD2 | TGCAGCGTAGAACGCGGGAGGTCGGACGAGCAGTACTTC | CSVERGRSDEQYF
- | TRBJ2-7 | TRBV6-5 | - | TGTGCCAGCAGTTACGGCAGGCTTTACTACGAGCAGTACTTC | CASSYGRLYYEQYF
- | TRBJ2-7 | TRBV27 | - | TGTGCCAGCAGTTTACCGGGGGACTACGAGCAGTACTTC | CASSLPGDYEQYF
- | TRBJ2-2 | TRBV27 | TRBD2 | TGTGCCAGCAGTGCGGGAGTTAGCACCGGGGAGCTGTTTTTT | CASSAGVSTGELFF
- | TRBJ2-7 | TRBV27 | TRBD1 | TGTGCCAGCAGTTTTAGGGGGCCGTCCTACGAGCAGTACTTC | CASSFRGPSYEQYF
- | TRBJ1-3 | TRBV28 | - | TGTGCCAGCAGCCCAATCGCCAGTAACACCATATATTTT | CASSPIASNTIYF
few | TRBJ1-1 | TRBV19 | - | TGTGCCATTCAGGTAGGCACTGAAGCTTTCTTT | CAIQVGTEAFF
- | TRBJ2-5 | TRBV4-1 | - | TGCGCCAGCAGCCAAGTAGCGAACAGGGTCTCTGAGACCCAGTACTTC | CASSQVANRVSETQYF
- | TRBJ1-5 | TRBV10-3 | - | TGTGCCATCAGTGTAGCGGCTAGCAATCAGCCCCAGCATTTT | CAISVAASNQPQHF
- | TRBJ2-7 | TRBV28 | TRBD1 | TGTGCCAGCAGTTTAGGCAGACAGGGATACGAGCAGTACTTC | CASSLGRQGYEQYF
- | TRBJ2-3 | TRBV19 | - | TGTGCCAGTAGTATCACCTTTGGATGGGATACGCAGTATTTT | CASSITFGWDTQYF
- | TRBJ1-5 | TRBV28 | - | TGTGCCAGCAACCCGAATATCCCCCCCACCATCAATCAGCCCCAGCATTTT | CASNPNIPPTINQPQHF
- | TRBJ2-7 | TRBV5-5 | TRBD1 | TGTGCCAGCACTTACCAGGGGGTTGCCTACGAGCAGTACTTC | CASTYQGVAYEQYF
- | TRBJ1-2 | TRBV4-1 | - | TGCGCCAGCAGCCAAGATCGTGGGGGGCTCTACTATGGCTACACCTTC | CASSQDRGGLYYGYTF
- | TRBJ1-2 | TRBV29-1 | - | TGCAGCGTTGGGAGTCAGACCTATGGCTACACCTTC | CSVGSQTYGYTF
- | TRBJ1-4 | TRBV28 | - | TGTGCCAGCAGTAGTAAGGGAAGGGGGGAAAAACTGTTTTTT | CASSSKGRGEKLFF
- | TRBJ2-4 | TRBV29-1 | - | TGCAGCGTTAATGAGGACAGAAACATTCAGTACTTC | CSVNEDRNIQYF
- | TRBJ2-2 | TRBV2 | TRBD2 | TGTGCCAGCAGTGACCCCACAGCTACTAGCGTCACCGGGGAGCTGTTTTTT | CASSDPTATSVTGELFF
- | TRBJ1-2 | TRBV9 | - | TGTGCCAGCAGCGCGTCCGGGTGGCAGAATGGCTACACCTTC | CASSASGWQNGYTF
once | TRBJ1-2 | TRBV6-1 | TRBD1 | TGTGCCAGCAACCAGGCCAGGGGGCTTGACTATGGCTACACCTTC | CASNQARGLDYGYTF
- | TRBJ2-7 | TRBV10-2 | TRBD2 | TGCGCCAGCGGTTCGCGGGAGGGTTACGAGCAGTACTTC | CASGSREGYEQYF
- | TRBJ2-7 | TRBV4-3 | - | TGCGCCAGCAGCCCCTCAATGGGGGTCTCCTACGAGCAGTACTTC | CASSPSMGVSYEQYF
- | TRBJ1-2 | TRBV29-1 | - | TGCAGCGTTGATAGAGAGCGAGGCGACTATGGCTACACCTTC | CSVDRERGDYGYTF
- | TRBJ1-5 | TRBV7-8 | - | TGTGCCAGCAGCTTGGGGGAGTTTAGCAATCAGCCCCAGCATTTT | CASSLGEFSNQPQHF
- | TRBJ1-3 | TRBV7-9 | - | TGTGCCAGCAGCGCATCGGGAGTCTCTGGAAACACCATATATTTT | CASSASGVSGNTIYF
- | TRBJ2-2 | TRBV10-2 | - | TGCGCCAGCAGTGAGTCGGTATGGGCCGGGGAGCTGTTTTTT | CASSESVWAGELFF
- | TRBJ2-7 | TRBV10-3 | - | TGTGCCATCAGTGAACCCGAGGACGGATACTACGAGCAGTACTTC | CAISEPEDGYYEQYF
- | TRBJ1-1 | TRBV5-1 | - | TGCGCCAGCAGCCCCACCTGGGGGGGCCCGAACACTGAAGCTTTCTTT | CASSPTWGGPNTEAFF
- | TRBJ1-1 | TRBV11-2 | - | TGTGCCAGCAGCTTGTTTGGGGGGGGTCGCACTGAAGCTTTCTTT | CASSLFGGGRTEAFF
- | TRBJ2-7 | TRBV28 | TRBD1 | TGTGCCAGCAGTCCCACACGACAGGGCTGGAACGAGCAGTACTTC | CASSPTRQGWNEQYF
- | TRBJ1-5 | TRBV7-9 | - | TGTGCCAGCAGCTTAGTTGACGGGGGGATCAGGCAGCCCCAGCATTTT | CASSLVDGGIRQPQHF
- | TRBJ2-7 | TRBV5-6 | - | TGTGCCAGCAGCTTCGGGACGTCCGAGCAGTACTTC | CASSFGTSEQYF